These 27 T cell receptor beta chains were sequenced from one sample in a study of blood T cells in healthy people across ages. The authors ran a second PCR of roughly 6 to 12 cycles using a sample-barcoded 5' primer and a J-beta primer mix. TCRdb reprocessed the 5' RACE reads via MiXCR and lists one record per CDR3 protein. The data contain about a million distinct CDR3 sequences, roughly half of them singletons. The sample comprised blood. The source of these receptors is a woman in her sixties or seventies in good health.

V usage is TRBV25-1 and J usage is TRBJ2-1; the D gene is possibly TRBD2 (5 bases). The CDR3 runs 16 residues. Germline assignment: CDR1 MGHDK and CDR2 SYGVNS. V lost 6 bases to trimming and J lost 3 bases, with 18 bases between them. The CDR3 bases are TGTGCCAGCAGCGGAAAAGGGAGCGGTTACTACAATGAGCAGTTCTTC. Translation gives CASSGKGSGYYNEQFF.

This chain links TRBV15 with TRBJ1-4, with D tentatively TRBD1 (6 bases). Trimming pared 0 bases from V and 8 bases from J, leaving 13 bases between. There are 15 residues in the CDR3. From germline, CDR1 is LNHNV and CDR2 YYDKDF (reference sequence). The CDR3 bases are TGTGCCACCAGCAGAGATGGGGGCGCGGGGGAAAAACTGTTTTTT. It is translated as CATSRDGGAGEKLFF.

The V call is TRBV6-6, the J call TRBJ2-1; the D is unclear. CDR1 is MNHNY, CDR2 SVGAGI, per germline (reference sequence). Trimming shortened V by 2 bases and J by 9 bases, and 5 bases separated the two germline ends. CDR3 length equals 11 residues. Here the CDR3 reads CASSYGSEQFF. The CDR3 DNA is TGTGCCAGCAGTTACGGAAGTGAGCAGTTCTTC.

There are a few counts of this clonotype. The rearrangement links TRBV18 to TRBJ1-2, with no clear D. Trimming cost V 2 bases and J 4 bases, with 8 bases left between them. The germline V gene has CDR1 KGHSH and CDR2 LQKENI. The CDR3 has 13 amino acids. CDR3 DNA sequence: TGTGCCAGCTCACCAGGCGACGTCTATGGCTACACCTTC. It is translated as CASSPGDVYGYTF. The full variable domain, with the rest looked up from reference TRBV18 and TRBJ1-2, is NAGVMQNPRHLVRRRGQEARLRCSPMKGHSHVYWYRQLPEEGLKFMVYLQKENIIDESGMPKERFSAEFPKEGPSILRIQQVVRGDSAAYFCASSPGDVYGYTFGSGTRLTVV.

The chain has TRBV7-2 and TRBJ2-7, with D unresolved. The J call is in doubt because the DNA end fits TRBJ2-5 better. CDR3 length: 14 residues. Per the germline V gene, CDR1 is SGHTA and CDR2 is FQGNSA. The CDR3 sequence is CASSLAERTETQYF. The CDR3 DNA sequence: TGTGCCAGCAGCTTAGCCGAGAGGACAGAGACCCAGTACTTC.

The chain has TRBV20-1 and TRBJ2-1, with 10 bases fitting TRBD2. There are 16 residues in the CDR3. Germline V gene sequence: CDR1 DFQATT, CDR2 SNEGSKA (reference sequence). The ends lost 6 bases at V and 0 bases at J; junction bases unmatched: 8. CDR3 nucleotides: TGCAGTGCAACTCTAGCGGGGGTCGTCTCCTACAATGAGCAGTTCTTC. This codes for CSATLAGVVSYNEQFF.

The chain employs TRBV28 and TRBJ2-7, with D perhaps given as TRBD1 or TRBD2 (5 bases each). The J call may be wrong; the DNA end is better matched by TRBJ2-5. The CDR3 covers 14 residues. Germline lookup yields CDR1 MDHEN and CDR2 SYDVKM. CDR3 DNA sequence: TGTGCCAGCAGTCCCGGGACCCACCGAGGGACCCAGTACTTC. Protein product: CASSPGTHRGTQYF.

This clonotype was found a few times. The chain is built from TRBV20-1 and TRBJ2-1; 12 bases line up with TRBD2. The V gene end was trimmed by 1 base and the J gene end by 8 bases; junction bases not matched to a gene: 3. This CDR3 is built from 14 residues. Germline V lookup: CDR1 DFQATT, CDR2 SNEGSKA (reference sequence). CDR3 region: CSARVLAGGYEQFF. The DNA for the CDR3 is TGCAGTGCTAGAGTTCTAGCGGGAGGGTATGAGCAGTTCTTC.

This clonotype has more than one count but fewer than ten. This CDR3 reads CASSLGEGVGQETQYF. CDR3 nucleotide sequence: TGTGCCAGCAGTTTAGGAGAGGGTGTGGGCCAAGAGACCCAGTACTTC. The chain couples TRBV12-3 or TRBV12-4 to TRBJ2-5; possible D gene TRBD2, 5 bases. V shed 1 base and J shed 1 base, with 13 bases lying between them. CDR3 length equals 16 residues.

The V call is TRBV7-9, the J call TRBJ2-3; the D gene is possibly TRBD1 (6 bases). There are 17 residues in the CDR3. CDR1 is SEHNR, CDR2 FQNEAQ, per germline (reference sequence). V was pared by 5 bases and J by 5 bases, with 23 bases between. DNA for the CDR3: TGTGCCAGCAGCCCAGGACAGCCGGGACATAGAGTAGATACGCAGTATTTT. Its translation: CASSPGQPGHRVDTQYF.

The rearrangement uses TRBV6-2 or TRBV6-3 and TRBJ2-5, with 7 positions matching TRBD1. The J segment lost 5 bases and the V segment lost 6 bases, leaving 15 bases of the junction unmatched. The CDR3 runs 16 residues. Germline CDR1 MNHEY, CDR2 SVGEGT. The CDR3 coding sequence is TGTGCCAGCAGAAGAGGATTGGGACAGTTCACGGAGACCCAGTACTTC. Amino acids: CASRRGLGQFTETQYF.

This chain uses TRBV28 with TRBJ2-7; TRBD1 aligns across 9 bases. This CDR3 is built from 16 residues. Trimming took 5 bases from V and 5 from J; bases not matched to a gene: 13. Germline V gene data show CDR1 as MDHEN and CDR2 as SYDVKM. In DNA form, the CDR3 reads TGTGCCAGCAGTGCTTGGCCGGGACAGGGCGCCAACGAGCAGTACTTC. The encoded protein is CASSAWPGQGANEQYF.

The chain recombines TRBV11-2 with TRBJ2-5; 8 positions match TRBD1. Germline loops: CDR1 SGHAT, CDR2 FQNNGV. The junction had 5 bases not matched to a gene; V was cut back by 0 bases and J by 5 bases. The CDR3 contains 15 residues. The CDR3 DNA reads TGTGCCAGCAGCTTAGATCAGGGGGCCTGGGAGACCCAGTACTTC. Its translation is CASSLDQGAWETQYF.

This clonotype was observed a handful of times. This chain connects TRBV7-9 to TRBJ2-1, with TRBD2 as a possible D gene (5 bases). Germline CDR1 and CDR2: SEHNR and FQNEAQ (reference sequence). The V gene lost 5 bases and the J gene lost 0 bases, with 11 bases spanning the gap. The CDR3 has 15 amino acids. Here the CDR3 reads CASSPQRSSYNEQFF. Written as DNA, the CDR3 is TGTGCCAGCAGCCCTCAGCGGAGCTCCTACAATGAGCAGTTCTTC.

The chain's CDR3 is CSGDLGTGELFF. CDR3 coding DNA: TGCAGCGGGGACCTTGGCACCGGGGAGCTGTTTTTT. The V and J genes are TRBV29-1 and TRBJ2-2; D may correspond to TRBD1 or TRBD2 (5 bases each). The CDR3 covers 12 residues. Germline V gene data show CDR1 as SQVTM and CDR2 as ANQGSEA. V was trimmed by 7 bases and J by 4 bases, leaving 10 bases between them.

This clonotype appeared a few times. The rearrangement joins TRBV10-3 to TRBJ2-7, with 10 bases aligning to TRBD1. The germline V gene encodes CDR1 ENHRY and CDR2 SYGVKD. Trimming removed 7 bases from V and 4 bases from J; junction bases left unmatched: 10. This CDR3 contains 15 residues. CDR3 DNA: TGTGCCATCAACCGGGACAGGGGATCGGTGTACGAGCAGTACTTC. This gives the protein CAINRDRGSVYEQYF.

Only a few counts were recorded for this clonotype. This chain connects TRBV11-2 to TRBJ2-7, with 13 bases identical to TRBD2. V lost 5 bases and J lost 6; bases outside the gene matches: 10. The V gene's germline CDR1 is SGHAT and CDR2 FQNNGV. The CDR3 extends over 16 amino acids. The CDR3 DNA reads TGTGCCAGCAGCCTAAGCGGACTAGCGGGAGTCCCCGAGCAGTACTTC. Encoded protein: CASSLSGLAGVPEQYF.

This clonotype was picked up a small number of times. V and J are TRBV12-3 or TRBV12-4 and TRBJ2-3; 11 nucleotides match TRBD2. The V gene end was trimmed by 5 bases and the J gene end by 6 bases; junction bases not matched to a gene: 7. The CDR3 contains 15 residues. DNA of the CDR3: TGTGCCAGCAGTCATAGCGGGAGGGCCGGGGATACGCAGTATTTT. It codes for CASSHSGRAGDTQYF.

This clonotype occurred a few times. The gene calls are TRBV28 and TRBJ2-5; the D gene is possibly TRBD1 (6 bases). Trimming removed 8 bases from V and 11 bases from J, with 24 bases in between. The germline gives CDR1 MDHEN, CDR2 SYDVKM. The CDR3 length is 14 residues. CDR3 bases: TGTGCCAGCCAAAACAGGGATGTCCTTAGGCAGCAGTACTTC. Amino acid sequence: CASQNRDVLRQQYF.

The chain couples TRBV24-1 to TRBJ2-6; TRBD1 aligns across 7 bases. This CDR3 region has 19 residues. Germline V gene lookup returns CDR1 KGHDR and CDR2 SFDVKD. Trimming cost V 4 bases and J 0 bases; bases outside gene matches: 11. CDR3 sequence (DNA): TGTGCCACCAGTGAAAATTTCGGGACAGCCGACTCTGGGGCCAACGTCCTGACTTTC. This translates into CATSENFGTADSGANVLTF.

The J gene is TRBJ1-6, the V gene TRBV30; D remains unclear. Germline CDR1 reads GTSNPN; CDR2 reads SVGIG (reference sequence). The V gene lost 0 bases and the J gene lost 5 bases, with 14 bases spanning the gap. The CDR3 totals 16 residues. The CDR3 nucleotides read TGTGCCTGGAGTGTACTATCGGCAGGCAATAATTCACCCCTCCACTTT. Translation: CAWSVLSAGNNSPLHF. The full variable domain, its missing parts supplied by reference TRBV30 and TRBJ1-6, is SQTIHQWPATLVQPVGSPLSLECTVEGTSNPNLYWYRQAAGRGLQLLFYSVGIGQISSEVPQNLSASRPQDRQFILSSKKLLLSDSGFYLCAWSVLSAGNNSPLHFGNGTRLTVT.

The CDR3, as DNA: TGCGCCAGCAGCTTGGTGAGGACAGGGTCATTCGAGCAGTACTTC. Amino acids: CASSLVRTGSFEQYF. V and J are TRBV5-1 and TRBJ2-4; TRBD1 agrees at 8 bases. The closer fit of TRBJ2-7 to the DNA end suggests the J call may be wrong. The CDR3 covers 15 residues. The germline gives CDR1 SGHRS, CDR2 YFSETQ.

The chain uses TRBV29-1 and TRBJ1-5; D is unclear. Germline lookup yields CDR1 SQVTM and CDR2 ANQGSEA. CDR3 length: 13 residues. Trimming pared 5 bases from V and 7 bases from J, leaving 15 bases between. As DNA, the CDR3 is TGCAGCGTTACACACGGTAAGGGCCAGCCCCAGCATTTT. Protein sequence: CSVTHGKGQPQHF.

This chain links TRBV7-2 with TRBJ2-5; 8 nucleotides match TRBD1. The CDR3 covers 14 residues. V trimming: 4 bases; J trimming: 5 bases; junction bases outside the gene matches: 6. The V gene's germline CDR1 is SGHTA and CDR2 FQGNSA. CDR3 loop: CASSYNRGDETQYF. In DNA, the CDR3 is TGTGCCAGCAGCTACAACAGGGGGGACGAGACCCAGTACTTC.

The rearrangement joins TRBV2 to TRBJ2-5, with 7 nucleotides matching TRBD2. The ends lost 4 bases at V and 11 bases at J; junction bases unmatched: 22. Germline-derived CDR1 and CDR2 are SNHLY and FYNNEI. CDR3 length equals 17 residues. The CDR3 is CASSGNPTSRFYNEQYF. As DNA, the CDR3 is TGTGCCAGCAGTGGTAACCCGACTAGCCGCTTCTACAATGAGCAGTACTTC.

This clonotype was counted many times. The chain carries TRBV28 and TRBJ1-2; tentatively, D is TRBD1 (6 bases). The V and J ends lost 2 bases and 7 bases respectively, with 17 bases between them. The CDR3 runs 15 residues. The germline V gene has CDR1 MDHEN and CDR2 SYDVKM. CDR3 coding DNA: TGTGCCAGCAGTTTACCCCAGGGGATCCCGGGTGGCTACACCTTC. It specifies CASSLPQGIPGGYTF.

This chain connects TRBV4-2 to TRBJ2-5, with 7 nucleotides matching TRBD2. This CDR3 comprises 13 residues. Trimming took 8 bases from V and 11 from J; bases not matched to a gene: 14. CDR1 is LGHNA, CDR2 YNFKEQ, per germline. In DNA, the CDR3 is TGTGCCAGCGACAATAGCGGGTTCAATGAGCAGTACTTC. Amino acid sequence: CASDNSGFNEQYF.